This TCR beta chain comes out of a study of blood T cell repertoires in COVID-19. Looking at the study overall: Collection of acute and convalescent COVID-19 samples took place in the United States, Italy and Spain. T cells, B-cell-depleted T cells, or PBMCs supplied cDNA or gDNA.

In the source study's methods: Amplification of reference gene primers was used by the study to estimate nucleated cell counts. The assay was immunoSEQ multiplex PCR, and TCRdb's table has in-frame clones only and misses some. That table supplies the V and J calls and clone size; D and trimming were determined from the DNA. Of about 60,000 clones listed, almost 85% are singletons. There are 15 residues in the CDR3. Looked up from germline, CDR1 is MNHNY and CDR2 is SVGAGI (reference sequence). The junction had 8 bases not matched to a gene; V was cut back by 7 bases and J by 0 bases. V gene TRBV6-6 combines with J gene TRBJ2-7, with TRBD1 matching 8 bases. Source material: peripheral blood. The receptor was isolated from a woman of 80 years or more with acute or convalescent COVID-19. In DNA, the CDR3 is TGTGCCAGCATCGACCGGACAGGGAGCTCCTACGAGCAGTACTTC. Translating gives CASIDRTGSSYEQYF.